This record covers a single T cell receptor (beta chain). This sample was taken from a study of blood T cell repertoires in COVID-19. For the study at large: Sites in the United States, Italy and Spain provided acute and convalescent COVID-19 samples. T cells, B-cell-depleted T cells, or PBMCs supplied cDNA or gDNA.

This table comes from immunoSEQ multiplex PCR, and its TCRdb copy is limited to in-frame clones, with some not included. The table records a few hundred thousand clones, approximately 86% of them present only once. With 10 bases removed from V and 2 bases from J, the gap between germline ends came to 14 bases. The germline V gene encodes CDR1 SNHLY and CDR2 FYNNEI. There are 13 residues in the CDR3. Individuals aged about 18 to 90 years were recruited from about two dozen US areas. Symptom resolution, clearance, or two negative PCRs marked donors in Cohort 3 as recovered. This TCR was recovered from a woman between 45 and 65 years old who had recovered from COVID-19. The sequenced sample was PBMCs or T cells enriched from blood (not recorded which). The genes are TRBV2 and TRBJ1-2; D ambiguous. CDR3 sequence: CATRSSSNYGYTF. The CDR3 DNA reads as TGTGCCACCCGATCCAGTTCCAACTATGGCTACACCTTC.